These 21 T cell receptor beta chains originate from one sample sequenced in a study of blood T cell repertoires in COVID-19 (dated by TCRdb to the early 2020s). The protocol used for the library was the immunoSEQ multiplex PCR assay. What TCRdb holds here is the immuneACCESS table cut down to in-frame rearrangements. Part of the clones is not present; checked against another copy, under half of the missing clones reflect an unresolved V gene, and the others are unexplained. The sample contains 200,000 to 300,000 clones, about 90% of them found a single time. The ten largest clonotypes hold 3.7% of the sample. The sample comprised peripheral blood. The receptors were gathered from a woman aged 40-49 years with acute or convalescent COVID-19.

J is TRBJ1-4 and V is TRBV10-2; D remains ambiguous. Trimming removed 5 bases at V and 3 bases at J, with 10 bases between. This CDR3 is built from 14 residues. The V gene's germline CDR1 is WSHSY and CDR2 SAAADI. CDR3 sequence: CASSSPQANEKLFF. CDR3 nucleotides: TGCGCCAGCAGTTCACCGCAGGCTAATGAAAAACTGTTTTTT.

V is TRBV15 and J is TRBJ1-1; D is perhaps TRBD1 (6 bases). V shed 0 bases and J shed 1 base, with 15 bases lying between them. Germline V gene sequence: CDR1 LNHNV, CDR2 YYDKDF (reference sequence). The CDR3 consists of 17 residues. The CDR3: CATSRDPPGVWNTEAFF. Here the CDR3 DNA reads TGTGCCACCAGCAGAGACCCCCCAGGGGTTTGGAACACTGAAGCTTTCTTT.

CDR3 sequence: CASRPPGQVYGYTF. The CDR3, as DNA: TGTGCCAGCAGACCGCCGGGACAGGTCTATGGCTACACCTTC. J is TRBJ1-2 and V is TRBV6-6; 8 nucleotides line up with TRBD1. V lost 6 bases, J lost 4 bases, and 7 bases stayed unmatched. The germline V gene has CDR1 MNHNY and CDR2 SVGAGI (reference sequence). The CDR3 is made up of 14 amino acids.

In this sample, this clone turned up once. The CDR3 DNA follows: TGTGCCAGCAGCCCACCCGACCACGGGACAAACTATGGCTACACCTTC. It translates to CASSPPDHGTNYGYTF. The V gene is TRBV7-9, the J gene TRBJ1-2; tentative D call: TRBD1 (6 bases). Germline lookup yields CDR1 SEHNR and CDR2 FQNEAQ (reference sequence). The CDR3 sequence is 16 residues long. V shed 5 bases and J shed 2 bases, with 18 bases lying between them.

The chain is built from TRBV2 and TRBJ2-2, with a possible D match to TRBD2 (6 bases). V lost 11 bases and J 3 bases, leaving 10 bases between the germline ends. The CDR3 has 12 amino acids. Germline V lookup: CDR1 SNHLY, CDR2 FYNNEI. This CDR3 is CADGEDTGELFF. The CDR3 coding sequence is TGTGCCGACGGGGAGGACACCGGGGAGCTGTTTTTT.

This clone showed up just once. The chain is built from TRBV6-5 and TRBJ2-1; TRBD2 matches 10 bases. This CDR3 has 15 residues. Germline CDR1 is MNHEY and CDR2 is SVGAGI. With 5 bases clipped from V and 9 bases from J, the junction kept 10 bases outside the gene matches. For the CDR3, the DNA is TGTGCCAGCAGTCTCGGGATAGCGGGGGGTGTTGAGCAGTTCTTC. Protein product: CASSLGIAGGVEQFF.

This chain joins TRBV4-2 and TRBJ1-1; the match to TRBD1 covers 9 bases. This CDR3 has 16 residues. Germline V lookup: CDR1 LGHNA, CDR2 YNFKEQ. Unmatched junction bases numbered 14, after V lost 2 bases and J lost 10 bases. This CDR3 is CASSQTAGTGRLGAFF. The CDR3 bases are TGTGCCAGCAGCCAAACGGCCGGGACAGGGAGGTTGGGAGCTTTCTTT.

The CDR3 DNA reads as TGTGCCAGCAGCTTGCTCTTGAACACTGAAGCTTTCTTT. It specifies CASSLLLNTEAFF. The V call is TRBV5-4, the J call TRBJ1-1; unclear D gene. The CDR3 covers 13 residues. CDR1 is SGHNT and CDR2 is YYREEE in the germline V gene (reference sequence). V was pared by 1 base and J by 0 bases, with 4 bases between.

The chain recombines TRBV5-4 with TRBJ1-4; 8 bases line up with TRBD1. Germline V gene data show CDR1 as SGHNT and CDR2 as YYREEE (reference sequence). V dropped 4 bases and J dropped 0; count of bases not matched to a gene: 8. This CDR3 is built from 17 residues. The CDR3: CASSPGQAKATNEKLFF. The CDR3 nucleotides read TGTGCCAGCAGCCCGGGACAGGCAAAGGCAACTAATGAAAAACTGTTTTTT.

In DNA, the CDR3 is TGCGCCAGCAGCCATGGCGGGGGTGGCTACACCTTC. Residues: CASSHGGGGYTF. The chain uses TRBV5-1 and TRBJ1-2, with D perhaps TRBD1 (5 bases). V shed 4 bases and J shed 7 bases, with 11 bases lying between them. Germline V gene sequence: CDR1 SGHRS, CDR2 YFSETQ. The length of the CDR3 is 12 residues.

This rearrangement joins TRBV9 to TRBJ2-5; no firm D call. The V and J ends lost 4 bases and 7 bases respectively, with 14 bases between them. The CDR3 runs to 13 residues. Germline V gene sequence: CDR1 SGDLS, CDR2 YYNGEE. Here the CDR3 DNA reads TGTGCCAGCAGCTCGCAGGAAGTTGGGACCCAGTACTTC. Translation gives CASSSQEVGTQYF.

Here the CDR3 reads CASSVGTVRVETQYF. The CDR3 DNA reads as TGTGCCAGCAGCGTAGGTACCGTCCGGGTGGAGACCCAGTACTTC. The gene calls are TRBV9 and TRBJ2-5; D is unresolved. The V gene's germline CDR1 is SGDLS and CDR2 YYNGEE. The CDR3 is 15 residues long. V dropped 0 bases and J dropped 5 bases, with 14 bases sitting between them.

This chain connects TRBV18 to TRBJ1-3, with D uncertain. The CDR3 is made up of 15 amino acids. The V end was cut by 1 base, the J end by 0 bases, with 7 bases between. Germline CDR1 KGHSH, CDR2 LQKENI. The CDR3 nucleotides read TGTGCCAGCTCACCACGTTCAGTCTCTGGAAACACCATATATTTT. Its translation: CASSPRSVSGNTIYF.

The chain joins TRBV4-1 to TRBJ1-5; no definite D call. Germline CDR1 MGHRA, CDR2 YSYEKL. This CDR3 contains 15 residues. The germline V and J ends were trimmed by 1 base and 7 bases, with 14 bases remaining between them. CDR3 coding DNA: TGCGCCAGCAGCCAAGCTTGGAGGGATTTGCAGCCCCAGCATTTT. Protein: CASSQAWRDLQPQHF.

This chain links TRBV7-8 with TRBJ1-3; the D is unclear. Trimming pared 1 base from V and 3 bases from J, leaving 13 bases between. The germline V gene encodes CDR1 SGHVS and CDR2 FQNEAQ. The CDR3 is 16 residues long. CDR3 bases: TGTGCCAGCAGCTTAGGTGAAGGGAGAAGTGGAAACACCATATATTTT. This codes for CASSLGEGRSGNTIYF.

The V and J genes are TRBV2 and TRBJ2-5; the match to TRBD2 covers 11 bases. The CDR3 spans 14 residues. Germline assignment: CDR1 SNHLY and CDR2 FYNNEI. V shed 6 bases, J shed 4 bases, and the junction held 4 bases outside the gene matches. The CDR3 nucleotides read TGTGCCAGCAGGGGGGGACTAGCGGCAGAGACCCAGTACTTC. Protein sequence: CASRGGLAAETQYF.

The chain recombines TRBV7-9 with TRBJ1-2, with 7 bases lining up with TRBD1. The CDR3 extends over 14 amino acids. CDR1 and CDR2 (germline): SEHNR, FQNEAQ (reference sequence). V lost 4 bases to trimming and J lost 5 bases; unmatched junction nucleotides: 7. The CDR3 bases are TGTGCCAGCAGCTCAGGACAGGCGCAATATGGCTACACCTTC. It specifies CASSSGQAQYGYTF.

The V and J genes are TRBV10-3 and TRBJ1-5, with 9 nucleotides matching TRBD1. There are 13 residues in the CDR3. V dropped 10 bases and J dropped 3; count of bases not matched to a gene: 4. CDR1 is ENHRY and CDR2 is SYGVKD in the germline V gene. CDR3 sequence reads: CATRDRVNQPQHF. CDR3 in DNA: TGTGCCACACGGGACAGGGTCAATCAGCCCCAGCATTTT.

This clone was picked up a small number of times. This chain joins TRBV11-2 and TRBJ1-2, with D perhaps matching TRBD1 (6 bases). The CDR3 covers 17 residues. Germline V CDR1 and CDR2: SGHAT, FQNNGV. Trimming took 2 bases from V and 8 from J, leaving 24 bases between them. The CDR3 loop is CASSLFNVQGTASGYTF. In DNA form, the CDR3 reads TGTGCCAGCAGCTTATTTAATGTACAGGGTACCGCTAGCGGCTACACCTTC. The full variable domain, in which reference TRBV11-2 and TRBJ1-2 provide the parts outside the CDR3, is EAGVAQSPRYKIIEKRQSVAFWCNPISGHATLYWYQQILGQGPKLLIQFQNNGVVDDSQLPKDRFSAERLKGVDSTLKIQPAKLEDSAVYLCASSLFNVQGTASGYTFGSGTRLTVV.

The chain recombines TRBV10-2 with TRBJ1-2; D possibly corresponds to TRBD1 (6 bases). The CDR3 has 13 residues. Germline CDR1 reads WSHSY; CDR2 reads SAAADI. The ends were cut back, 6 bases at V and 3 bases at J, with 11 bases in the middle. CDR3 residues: CASRGTFDYGYTF. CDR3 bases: TGCGCCAGCAGAGGGACATTCGACTATGGCTACACCTTC.

CDR3 amino acids: CASSEASVRQGHYGYTF. The CDR3 DNA reads TGTGCCAGCAGTGAAGCGAGTGTCCGGCAGGGCCACTATGGCTACACCTTC. The V and J genes are TRBV2 and TRBJ1-2, with D perhaps TRBD1 (5 bases). The CDR3 contains 17 residues. The V gene lost 0 bases and the J gene lost 3 bases, with 17 bases spanning the gap. The V gene's germline CDR1 is SNHLY and CDR2 FYNNEI.